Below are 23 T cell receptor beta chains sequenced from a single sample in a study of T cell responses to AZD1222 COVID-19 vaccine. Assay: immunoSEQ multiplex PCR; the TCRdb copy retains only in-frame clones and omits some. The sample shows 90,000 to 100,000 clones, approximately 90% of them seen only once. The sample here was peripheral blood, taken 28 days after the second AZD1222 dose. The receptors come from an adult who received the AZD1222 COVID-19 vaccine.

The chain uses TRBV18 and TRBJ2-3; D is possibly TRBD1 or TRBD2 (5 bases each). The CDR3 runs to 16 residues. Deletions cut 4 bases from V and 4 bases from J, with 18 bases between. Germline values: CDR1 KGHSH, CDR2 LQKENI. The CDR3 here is CASSLGRLPTPDTQYF. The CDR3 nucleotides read TGTGCCAGCTCACTGGGACGGTTGCCAACCCCAGATACGCAGTATTTT.

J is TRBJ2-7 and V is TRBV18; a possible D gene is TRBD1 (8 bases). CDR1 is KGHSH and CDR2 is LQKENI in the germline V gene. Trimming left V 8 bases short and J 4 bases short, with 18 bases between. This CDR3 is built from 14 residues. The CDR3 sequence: CASTGGTGAYEQYF. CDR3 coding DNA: TGTGCCAGCACCGGGGGGACAGGAGCGTACGAGCAGTACTTC.

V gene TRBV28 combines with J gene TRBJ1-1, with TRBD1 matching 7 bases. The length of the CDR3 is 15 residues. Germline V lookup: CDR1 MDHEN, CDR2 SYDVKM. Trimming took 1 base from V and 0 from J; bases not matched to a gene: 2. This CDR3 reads CASSLLQGLNTEAFF. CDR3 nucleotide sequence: TGTGCCAGCAGTTTATTACAGGGGCTGAACACTGAAGCTTTCTTT.

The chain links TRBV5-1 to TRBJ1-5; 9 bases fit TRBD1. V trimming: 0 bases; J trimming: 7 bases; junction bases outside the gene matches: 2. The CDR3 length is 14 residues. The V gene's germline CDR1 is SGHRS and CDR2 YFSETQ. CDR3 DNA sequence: TGCGCCAGCAGCTTGGGGACAGGGGAGCAGCCCCAGCATTTT. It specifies CASSLGTGEQPQHF. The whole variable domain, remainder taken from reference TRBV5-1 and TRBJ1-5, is KAGVTQTPRYLIKTRGQQVTLSCSPISGHRSVSWYQQTPGQGLQFLFEYFSETQRNKGNFPGRFSGRQFSNSRSEMNVSTLELGDSALYLCASSLGTGEQPQHFGDGTRLSIL.

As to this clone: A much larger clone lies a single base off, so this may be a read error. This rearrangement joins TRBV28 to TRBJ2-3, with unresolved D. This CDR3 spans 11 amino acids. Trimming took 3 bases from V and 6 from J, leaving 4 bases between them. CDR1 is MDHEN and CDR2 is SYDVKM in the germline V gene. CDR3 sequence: CASSLRDTQYF. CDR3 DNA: TGTGCCAGCAGTTTGCGGGATACGCAGTATTTT.

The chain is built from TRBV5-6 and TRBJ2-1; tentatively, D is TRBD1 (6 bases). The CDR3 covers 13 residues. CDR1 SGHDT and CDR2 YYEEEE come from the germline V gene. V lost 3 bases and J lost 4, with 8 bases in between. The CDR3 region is CASSSDRYNEQFF. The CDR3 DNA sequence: TGTGCCAGCAGCTCGGACAGATACAATGAGCAGTTCTTC.

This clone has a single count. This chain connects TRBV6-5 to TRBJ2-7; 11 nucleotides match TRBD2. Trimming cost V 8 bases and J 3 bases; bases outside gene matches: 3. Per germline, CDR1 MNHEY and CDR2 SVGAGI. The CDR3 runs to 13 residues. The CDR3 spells CASGTSGYYEQYF. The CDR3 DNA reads TGTGCCAGCGGGACTAGCGGTTACTACGAGCAGTACTTC.

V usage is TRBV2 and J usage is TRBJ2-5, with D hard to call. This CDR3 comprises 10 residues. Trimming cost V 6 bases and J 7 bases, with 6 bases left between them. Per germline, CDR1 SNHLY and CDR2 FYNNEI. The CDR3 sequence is CASRSGTQYF. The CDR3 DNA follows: TGTGCCAGCAGATCGGGGACCCAGTACTTC.

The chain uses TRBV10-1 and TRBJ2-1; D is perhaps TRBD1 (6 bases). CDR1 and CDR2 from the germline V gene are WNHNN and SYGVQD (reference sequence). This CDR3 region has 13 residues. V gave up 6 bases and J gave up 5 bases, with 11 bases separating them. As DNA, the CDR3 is TGCGCCAGCAGCGCAGGGGTCCACAATGAGCAGTTCTTC. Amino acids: CASSAGVHNEQFF.

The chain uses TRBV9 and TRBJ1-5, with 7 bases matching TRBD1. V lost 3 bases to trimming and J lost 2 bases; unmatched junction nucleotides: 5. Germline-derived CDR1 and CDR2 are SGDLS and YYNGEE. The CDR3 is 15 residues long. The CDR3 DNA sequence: TGTGCCAGCAGCGGACAGGGCATGGGCAATCAGCCCCAGCATTTT. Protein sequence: CASSGQGMGNQPQHF. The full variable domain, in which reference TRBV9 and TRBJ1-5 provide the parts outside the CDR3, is DSGVTQTPKHLITATGQRVTLRCSPRSGDLSVYWYQQSLDQGLQFLIQYYNGEERAKGNILERFSAQQFPDLHSELNLSSLELGDSALYFCASSGQGMGNQPQHFGDGTRLSIL.

CDR3 coding DNA: TGTGCCAGCAGCGCAGAACGAGGACTGAACACTGAAGCTTTCTTT. Protein: CASSAERGLNTEAFF. V and J are TRBV5-4 and TRBJ1-1; D gene ambiguous. V lost 4 bases and J 0 bases, leaving 13 bases between the germline ends. CDR1 is SGHNT, CDR2 YYREEE, per germline (reference sequence). The CDR3 is 15 amino acids.

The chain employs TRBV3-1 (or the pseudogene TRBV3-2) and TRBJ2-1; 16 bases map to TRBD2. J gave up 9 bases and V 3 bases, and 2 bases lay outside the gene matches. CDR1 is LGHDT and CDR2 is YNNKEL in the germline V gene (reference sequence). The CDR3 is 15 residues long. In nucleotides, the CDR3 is TGTGCCAGCAGCCAGGGGACTAGCGGGAGGGGTGAGCAGTTCTTC. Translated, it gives CASSQGTSGRGEQFF.

In DNA, the CDR3 is TGTGCCAGCAGTTTACTTGGACAGGGATACACCGGGGAGCTGTTTTTT. It specifies CASSLLGQGYTGELFF. This chain joins TRBV27 and TRBJ2-2; 8 nucleotides align to TRBD1. Per germline, CDR1 MNHEY and CDR2 SMNVEV (reference sequence). V shed 2 bases, J shed 3 bases, and the junction held 5 bases outside the gene matches. The length of the CDR3 is 16 residues.

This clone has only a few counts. The CDR3 DNA follows: TGCAGCGTCCTGACAGGGGGATATGGCTACACCTTC. Encoded protein: CSVLTGGYGYTF. The chain joins TRBV29-1 to TRBJ1-2; TRBD1 agrees at 9 bases. The CDR3 has 12 residues. V lost 6 bases and J lost 5; bases outside the gene matches: 4. Germline values: CDR1 SQVTM, CDR2 ANQGSEA.

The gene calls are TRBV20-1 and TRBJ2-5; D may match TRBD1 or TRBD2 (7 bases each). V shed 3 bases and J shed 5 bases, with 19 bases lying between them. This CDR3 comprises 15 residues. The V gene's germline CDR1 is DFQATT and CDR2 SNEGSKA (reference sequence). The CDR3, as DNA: TGCAGTGCTAGTAGGGCAGGGGGAGCGGGGGAGACCCAGTACTTC. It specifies CSASRAGGAGETQYF.

CDR3 nucleotide sequence: TGTGCCAGCAGCCCGCGGACAGGGGGCGACTATGGCTACACCTTC. This gives the protein CASSPRTGGDYGYTF. The chain carries TRBV7-2 and TRBJ1-2; 11 positions match TRBD1. Germline CDR1 SGHTA, CDR2 FQGNSA. The CDR3 has 15 amino acids. Germline trimming cut 5 bases from V and 3 bases from J; bases unmatched to any gene: 5.

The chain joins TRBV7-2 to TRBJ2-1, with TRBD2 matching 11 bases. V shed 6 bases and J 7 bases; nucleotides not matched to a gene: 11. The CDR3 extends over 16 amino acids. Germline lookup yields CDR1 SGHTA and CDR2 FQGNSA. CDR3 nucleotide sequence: TGTGCCAGCAGGTCCTATAGCGGGGGGGCGGGTAATGAGCAGTTCTTC. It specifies CASRSYSGGAGNEQFF.

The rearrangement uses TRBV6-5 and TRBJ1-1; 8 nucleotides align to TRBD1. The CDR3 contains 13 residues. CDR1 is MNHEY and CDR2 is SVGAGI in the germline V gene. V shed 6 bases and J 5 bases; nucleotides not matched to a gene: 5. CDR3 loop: CASRDRAGTEAFF. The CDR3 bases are TGTGCCAGCAGGGACAGGGCGGGAACTGAAGCTTTCTTT.

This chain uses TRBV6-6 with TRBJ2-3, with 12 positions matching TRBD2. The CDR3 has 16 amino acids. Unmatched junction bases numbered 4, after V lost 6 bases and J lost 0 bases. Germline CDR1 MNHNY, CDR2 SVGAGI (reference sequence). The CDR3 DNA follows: TGTGCCAGCAGCCCCCTAGCGGGAGGGAGCACAGATACGCAGTATTTT. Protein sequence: CASSPLAGGSTDTQYF.

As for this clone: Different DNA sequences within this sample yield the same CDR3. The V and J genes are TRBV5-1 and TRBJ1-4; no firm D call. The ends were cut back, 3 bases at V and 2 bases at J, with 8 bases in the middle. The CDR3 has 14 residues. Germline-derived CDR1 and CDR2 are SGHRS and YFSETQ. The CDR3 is CASSSSGTNEKLFF. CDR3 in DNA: TGCGCCAGCAGCTCTTCCGGGACTAATGAAAAACTGTTTTTT.

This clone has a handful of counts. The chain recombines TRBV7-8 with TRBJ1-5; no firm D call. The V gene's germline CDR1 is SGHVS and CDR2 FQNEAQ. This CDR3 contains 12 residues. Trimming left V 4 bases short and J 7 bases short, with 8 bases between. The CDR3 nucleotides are TGTGCCAGCAGCTGGGAGCCGCAGCCCCAGCATTTT. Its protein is CASSWEPQPQHF.

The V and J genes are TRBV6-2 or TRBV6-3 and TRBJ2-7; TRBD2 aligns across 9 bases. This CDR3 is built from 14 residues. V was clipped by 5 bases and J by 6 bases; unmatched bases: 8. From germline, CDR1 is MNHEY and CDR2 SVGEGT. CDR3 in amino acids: CASSGGGGASEQYF. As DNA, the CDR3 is TGTGCCAGCAGTGGGGGCGGGGGGGCCTCCGAGCAGTACTTC.

CDR3 in amino acids: CASSQGQGAWETQYF. CDR3 nucleotide sequence: TGCGCCAGCAGCCAAGGACAGGGGGCTTGGGAGACCCAGTACTTC. The chain combines TRBV5-1 with TRBJ2-5, with 11 bases aligning to TRBD1. J was trimmed by 5 bases and V by 4 bases; bases with no gene match: 7. Germline V CDR1 and CDR2: SGHRS, YFSETQ. CDR3 size: 15 residues.